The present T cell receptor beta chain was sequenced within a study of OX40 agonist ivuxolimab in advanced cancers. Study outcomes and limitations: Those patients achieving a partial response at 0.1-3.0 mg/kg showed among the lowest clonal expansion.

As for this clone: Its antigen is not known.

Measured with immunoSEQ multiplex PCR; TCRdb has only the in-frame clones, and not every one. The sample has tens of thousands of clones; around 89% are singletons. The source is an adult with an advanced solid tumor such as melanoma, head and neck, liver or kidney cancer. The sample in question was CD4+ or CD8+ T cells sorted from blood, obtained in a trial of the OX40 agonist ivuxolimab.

The CDR3 nucleotides are TGCGCCAGCAGCTTGGGGGCTAGCGGGAGTCGGAATGAGCAGTTCTTC. Translating gives CASSLGASGSRNEQFF. The genes are TRBV5-1 and TRBJ2-1; 10 nucleotides match TRBD2. CDR1 and CDR2 from the germline V gene are SGHRS and YFSETQ. The CDR3 runs 16 residues. V shed 0 bases and J 7 bases; nucleotides not matched to a gene: 7.